This T cell receptor (beta chain) was identified in a study of cytomegalovirus exposure and HLA in healthy donors. In the study overall: The platform used for the 120 or so validation repertoires matched that of the roughly 670 first-cohort repertoires, a later analysis reported.

The repertoire was sequenced with immunoSEQ multiplex PCR; TCRdb's copy has only in-frame clones and lacks some. The top ten hold 3.3% of the sample, which has 38,000 or so clones, about 93% seen once. Notes on this clone: Its antigen is unidentified.

Study-level findings and limits: In vitro, a few CMV-associated chains proved specific for CMV antigens. The study labeled approximately 150 TCR beta chains cytomegalovirus-associated.

The CDR3 loop spans 15 amino acids. CDR1 SGHNT and CDR2 YYREEE come from the germline V gene (reference sequence). V lost 2 bases to trimming and J lost 4 bases, with 15 bases between them. It was the roughly 110-subject validation cohort, separate from the roughly 700-subject first cohort, to which the donors belonged. The material sequenced was PBMCs. The chain joins TRBV5-4 to TRBJ2-5, with D tentatively TRBD2 (5 bases). The clonotype was recovered from a man younger than 35 in good health and CMV-seronegative. The CDR3 sequence: CASSFRHGDGETQYF. CDR3 bases: TGTGCCAGCAGCTTTCGTCACGGGGATGGAGAGACCCAGTACTTC. The whole variable domain, filled in from reference TRBV5-4 and TRBJ2-5, reads ETGVTQSPTHLIKTRGQQVTLRCSSQSGHNTVSWYQQALGQGPQFIFQYYREEENGRGNFPPRFSGLQFPNYSSELNVNALELDDSALYLCASSFRHGDGETQYFGPGTRLLVL.